This entry features one T cell receptor beta chain sequence. In germline, CDR1 is MGHRA, CDR2 YSYEKL. CDR3 length: 17 amino acids. The V end lost 0 bases, the J end lost 2 bases, and 14 bases lay between the germline ends. This sample is drawn from a study of shared T cell receptors in the human thymus. Using immunoSEQ multiplex PCR, the repertoire was profiled, and TCRdb retains in-frame clones only, with some absent. Counted here are hundreds of thousands of clones, around nine tenths occurring once; the ten biggest clones make up around 0.01%. These same records also appear under a second study, on human thymus T cells. As that study records: Obtained as resections during corrective heart surgery, the thymus tissue was then studied. Related research described thymic repertoires that were highly overlapping among unrelated individuals.

Source material: thymocytes. The sequence was obtained from a boy less than two years old with a congenital heart defect. This sequence joins TRBV4-1 and TRBJ1-5; the D is unclear. The CDR3 here is CASSQEVAPGGNQPQHF. The CDR3 DNA reads as TGCGCCAGCAGCCAAGAGGTTGCCCCCGGGGGCAATCAGCCCCAGCATTTT.